What follows is one T cell receptor (beta chain) and its context. These data come from a study of T cell changes during pregnancy in multiple sclerosis. Only in-frame clones appear in the TCRdb table, and some are missing; sequencing was by immunoSEQ multiplex PCR. The sample includes 35,000 to 40,000 clones, more than 90% of them seen just once. Germline loops: CDR1 SGHTA, CDR2 FQGNSA. The CDR3 spans 12 residues. V was shortened by 5 bases and J by 4 bases, with 7 bases between the two germline ends. This chain connects TRBV7-2 to TRBJ2-3; possible D gene TRBD1, 5 bases. The sample was CD8+ T cells from peripheral blood mononuclear cells, taken in the third trimester of pregnancy. The sequence was collected from a female donor with multiple sclerosis, enrolled in a pregnancy study. Here the CDR3 reads CASSPGSDTQYF. The CDR3 DNA reads TGTGCCAGCAGCCCAGGGTCAGATACGCAGTATTTT.